This T cell receptor (beta chain) stems from a study of CD8 T cells in cerebrospinal fluid in Alzheimer's disease. Study-wide points: Patients with mild cognitive impairment or Alzheimer's disease had a larger top CSF clone percentage than controls. The authors cautioned that cerebrospinal fluid EBV-specific TCRs do not prove EBV causes Alzheimer's. Alzheimer's patients were not enriched for EBV-specific clones, which were not the most expanded.

CDR3 size: 15 residues. Germline assignment: CDR1 KGHDR and CDR2 SFDVKD. In terms of frequency, this clonotype is medium-sized. Its antigen is still unknown. Profiling of CSF cells used 10X single-cell V(D)J plus 5' expression. From the 10x single-cell sequencing reads, TCRdb lists one entry per CDR3 protein and no DNA. The listing records about 990 distinct CDR3 sequences. The chain joins TRBV24-1 to TRBJ2-7; TCRdb designates TRBD1, a call that cannot be tested without DNA. This TCR came from a human donor in good health. What was sequenced was cerebrospinal fluid. The CDR3 loop is CATSDPRQGAYEQYF.